The 24 T cell receptor beta chains below all came from one sample that was sequenced in a study of regulatory T cells in long-lasting Graves disease. Time point here: newly diagnosed GD, antithyroid drugs for less than 3 months. The TCR library was made from RNA that had been extracted from PBMCs in TRIzol. Arm-PCR of CDR3 regions with iRepertoire HTBI primers generated TCR beta libraries. Each CDR3 protein gets one entry after TCRdb re-called the multiplex PCR reads with MiXCR. Counted here are about 500,000 distinct CDR3 sequences, more than 10% occurring once; the ten biggest clones make up 8% to 10%. The same sample was also used in a study of T cells in Graves' hyperthyroidism and ophthalmopathy.

The specimen was peripheral blood mononuclear cells (PBMCs), collected at new diagnosis, from a patient treated with antithyroid drugs. The receptors here all came from a woman in her thirties with Graves disease.

This clonotype was observed a few times. The chain recombines TRBV11-2 with TRBJ2-1; tentative D call: TRBD1 (6 bases). The CDR3 has 16 amino acids. V gave up 2 bases and J gave up 4 bases, with 15 bases separating them. CDR1 SGHAT and CDR2 FQNNGV come from the germline V gene. The CDR3 region has the DNA TGTGCCAGCAGCTTAATTGCGGTTAGGGGGTACAATGAGCAGTTCTTC. It specifies CASSLIAVRGYNEQFF.

This clonotype occurred many times. The chain is built from TRBV27 and TRBJ1-1; D is undetermined. V shed 2 bases and J shed 4 bases, with 8 bases lying between them. From germline, CDR1 is MNHEY and CDR2 SMNVEV (reference sequence). This CDR3 is 13 amino acids long. CDR3 protein: CASSLQAGTEAFF. As DNA, the CDR3 is TGTGCCAGCAGTTTACAGGCTGGCACTGAAGCTTTCTTT.

This clonotype appeared a few times. The chain employs TRBV2 and TRBJ1-3; D ambiguous. Germline CDR1 is SNHLY and CDR2 is FYNNEI. With 4 bases removed from V and 0 bases from J, the gap between germline ends came to 10 bases. The CDR3 is 15 residues long. The DNA of the CDR3 is TGTGCCAGCAGTGGGAGGTCCCGCTCTGGAAACACCATATATTTT. Protein product: CASSGRSRSGNTIYF. Full variable domain (missing parts from reference TRBV2 and TRBJ1-3): EPEVTQTPSHQVTQMGQEVILRCVPISNHLYFYWYRQILGQKVEFLVSFYNNEISEKSEIFDDQFSVERPDGSNFTLKIRSTKLEDSAMYFCASSGRSRSGNTIYFGEGSWLTVV.

This clonotype was picked up a small number of times. This chain links TRBV30 with TRBJ1-5; 9 bases line up with TRBD1. The V and J ends lost 4 bases and 5 bases, in that order; junction bases with no gene match: 9. The CDR3 totals 15 residues. CDR1 and CDR2 from the germline V gene are GTSNPN and SVGIG (reference sequence). The CDR3 spells CAWKADGTGHQPQHF. The CDR3 nucleotides read TGTGCCTGGAAAGCCGACGGGACAGGGCATCAGCCCCAGCATTTT. The full variable domain, completed using reference TRBV30 and TRBJ1-5, is SQTIHQWPATLVQPVGSPLSLECTVEGTSNPNLYWYRQAAGRGLQLLFYSVGIGQISSEVPQNLSASRPQDRQFILSSKKLLLSDSGFYLCAWKADGTGHQPQHFGDGTRLSIL.

This clonotype has ten or more counts. The chain uses TRBV7-9 and TRBJ1-4; 12 positions match TRBD1. Germline-derived CDR1 and CDR2 are SEHNR and FQNEAQ (reference sequence). V was pared by 4 bases and J by 6 bases, with 9 bases of the junction left unmatched. The CDR3 is 17 amino acids. The CDR3 DNA follows: TGTGCCAGCAGCTCCTATGGGACAGGGGGCGGGGATGAAAAACTGTTTTTT. Protein sequence: CASSSYGTGGGDEKLFF.

There are a few counts of this clonotype. This chain joins TRBV29-1 and TRBJ2-3; D is unresolved. The V end lost 8 bases, the J end lost 5 bases, and 14 bases lay between the germline ends. Germline CDR1 is SQVTM and CDR2 is ANQGSEA. The CDR3 has 12 residues. CDR3 region: CSPGEGGDTQYF. DNA of the CDR3: TGCAGCCCCGGCGAAGGTGGAGATACGCAGTATTTT.

This clonotype was found many times. This chain uses TRBV6-1 with TRBJ1-1; D may be TRBD1 (6 bases). V gave up 1 base and J gave up 0 bases, with 6 bases separating them. The CDR3 loop spans 14 amino acids. CDR1 is MNHNS and CDR2 is SASEGT in the germline V gene. For the CDR3, the DNA is TGTGCCAGCAGTGAAGGGACAGTGAACACTGAAGCTTTCTTT. Its translation: CASSEGTVNTEAFF.

Ten or more counts support this clonotype. The chain recombines TRBV10-3 with TRBJ1-5; D unclear. Trimming took 0 bases from V and 5 from J, leaving 11 bases between them. The CDR3 loop spans 15 amino acids. Germline V gene lookup returns CDR1 ENHRY and CDR2 SYGVKD. CDR3 amino acids: CAISESKQSHQPQHF. Written as DNA, the CDR3 is TGTGCCATCAGTGAGTCGAAGCAGTCGCATCAGCCCCAGCATTTT.

This clonotype was seen many times. The genes are TRBV20-1 and TRBJ1-1; a possible D gene is TRBD1 (5 bases). V was cut by 6 bases and J by 0 bases, with 11 bases left in between. The CDR3 has 13 amino acids. Germline V gene data show CDR1 as DFQATT and CDR2 as SNEGSKA (reference sequence). The CDR3: CSAFRDLNTEAFF. Written as DNA, the CDR3 is TGCAGTGCCTTCAGGGATTTGAACACTGAAGCTTTCTTT.

This sequence joins TRBV30 and TRBJ1-1; D unresolved. Germline CDR1 reads GTSNPN; CDR2 reads SVGIG (reference sequence). The CDR3 is 13 amino acids. Deletions cut 2 bases from V and 5 bases from J, with 12 bases between. CDR3 region: CAWSQEGGTEAFF. CDR3 nucleotide sequence: TGTGCCTGGAGTCAGGAAGGTGGTACTGAAGCTTTCTTT.

This chain uses TRBV28 with TRBJ2-3; either TRBD1 or TRBD2 may supply D (5 bases each). This CDR3 is built from 13 residues. The V and J ends lost 2 bases and 7 bases respectively, with 10 bases between them. The V gene's germline CDR1 is MDHEN and CDR2 SYDVKM. This CDR3 reads CASSLRGVNTQYF. In DNA form, the CDR3 reads TGTGCCAGCAGTTTAAGAGGGGTCAATACGCAGTATTTT.

This clonotype was counted once. The chain combines TRBV12-3 or TRBV12-4 with TRBJ2-1; D unresolved. Deletions cut 6 bases from V and 5 bases from J, with 14 bases between. The CDR3 totals 14 residues. CDR3 DNA sequence: TGTGCCAGCAGGTCCGACCTAGTCAACAATGAGCAGTTCTTC. Translated: CASRSDLVNNEQFF.

This clonotype was observed many times. The genes are TRBV28 and TRBJ2-5, with TRBD2 matching 14 bases. CDR1 and CDR2 (germline): MDHEN, SYDVKM. This CDR3 has 17 residues. The V and J ends lost 5 bases and 5 bases, in that order; junction bases with no gene match: 10. DNA of the CDR3: TGTGCCAGCAGTGGGACTAGCGGGAGACAGCACTTTGAGACCCAGTACTTC. Its protein product is CASSGTSGRQHFETQYF.

This clonotype was seen more than once but under ten times. A much larger clonotype is one base distant, so this may be a read error. The chain has TRBV27 and TRBJ1-1, with unresolved D. The CDR3 length is 14 residues. Trimming pared 6 bases from V and 1 base from J, leaving 12 bases between. Germline V CDR1 and CDR2: MNHEY, SMNVEV (reference sequence). The CDR3 reads CASSTWLENTEAFF. CDR3 sequence (DNA): TGTGCCAGCAGCACCTGGTTAGAGAACACTGAAGCTTTCTTT.

This clonotype was seen many times. The V call is TRBV12-3 or TRBV12-4, the J call TRBJ2-3, with 8 nucleotides matching TRBD2. The V and J ends lost 2 bases and 2 bases, in that order; junction bases with no gene match: 6. The CDR3 contains 16 residues. The CDR3, as DNA: TGTGCCAGCAGTTTACGGGAGGGCCGCTCCACAGATACGCAGTATTTT. Translation: CASSLREGRSTDTQYF.

V is TRBV11-2 and J is TRBJ1-2, with 10 positions matching TRBD1. This CDR3 has 22 amino acids. The germline V gene has CDR1 SGHAT and CDR2 FQNNGV. The V segment lost 1 base and the J segment 3 bases; nucleotides outside the gene matches: 23. The CDR3 nucleotides read TGTGCCAGCAGCTTAGGGATCCGACCGCTGGGACAGGGGATAATTACCCACTATGGCTACACCTTC. It translates to CASSLGIRPLGQGIITHYGYTF.

This clonotype was detected ten times or more. This chain uses TRBV28 with TRBJ1-3, with no clear D. CDR1 and CDR2 from the germline V gene are MDHEN and SYDVKM. This CDR3 is built from 14 residues. Trimming left V 3 bases short and J 0 bases short, with 6 bases between. CDR3 in DNA: TGTGCCAGCAGTTTCCTATACTCTGGAAACACCATATATTTT. Translating it yields CASSFLYSGNTIYF. The full variable domain, rest sourced from reference TRBV28 and TRBJ1-3, is DVKVTQSSRYLVKRTGEKVFLECVQDMDHENMFWYRQDPGLGLRLIYFSYDVKMKEKGDIPEGYSVSREKKERFSLILESASTNQTSMYLCASSFLYSGNTIYFGEGSWLTVV.

The table lists this clonotype with many counts. This sequence joins TRBV7-8 and TRBJ1-1; D is possibly TRBD1 (5 bases). This CDR3 is 18 amino acids long. The ends were cut back, 4 bases at V and 0 bases at J, with 21 bases in the middle. Germline V lookup: CDR1 SGHVS, CDR2 FQNEAQ. The CDR3 DNA reads TGTGCCAGCAGCTGGACACAACGGGACGGCGGAATGAACACTGAAGCTTTCTTT. Encoded protein: CASSWTQRDGGMNTEAFF.

In its sample, this clonotype was seen many times. V and J are TRBV6-1 and TRBJ2-1; D may correspond to TRBD1 or TRBD2 (6 bases each). This CDR3 has 18 residues. Germline V gene lookup returns CDR1 MNHNS and CDR2 SASEGT. V shed 8 bases and J shed 8 bases, with 31 bases lying between them. CDR3: CASGGARVAPVRGDEQFF. The CDR3 nucleotides are TGTGCCAGCGGGGGCGCCCGGGTGGCGCCGGTTAGGGGGGATGAGCAGTTCTTC.

This clonotype was picked up one time. The V call is TRBV4-1, the J call TRBJ2-1, with 13 bases fitting TRBD2. Trimming removed 4 bases from V and 0 bases from J; junction bases left unmatched: 6. The CDR3 sequence is 18 residues long. Germline values: CDR1 MGHRA, CDR2 YSYEKL. CDR3 loop: CASSRGLAGLSSYNEQFF. CDR3 DNA sequence: TGCGCCAGCAGCCGGGGACTAGCGGGATTGAGCTCCTACAATGAGCAGTTCTTC.

This clonotype occurred many times. The rearrangement uses TRBV2 and TRBJ2-2, with D possibly matching TRBD1 (6 bases). CDR1 and CDR2 (germline): SNHLY, FYNNEI. The CDR3 consists of 15 residues. V was trimmed by 10 bases and J by 5 bases, leaving 20 bases between them. CDR3 sequence (DNA): TGTGCCACCCAGAGGGATCAGGGGTCTACCGGGGAGCTGTTTTTT. As protein: CATQRDQGSTGELFF.

This clonotype was detected ten times or more. As DNA, the CDR3 is TGTGCCAGCAGCCCTAGACAGGGCCGGAACACTGAAGCTTTCTTT. This encodes CASSPRQGRNTEAFF. The chain combines TRBV6-1 with TRBJ1-1; TRBD1 matches at 7 bases. Trimming at V came to 6 bases and at J to 1 base, leaving 8 bases not matched to a gene. The CDR3 runs to 15 residues. The germline CDR1 and CDR2 sequences are MNHNS and SASEGT.

The table lists this clonotype with many counts. The J gene is TRBJ2-5, the V gene TRBV20-1; 7 bases are shared with TRBD1. Germline CDR1 reads DFQATT; CDR2 reads SNEGSKA (reference sequence). The CDR3 runs 15 residues. V lost 0 bases to trimming and J lost 5 bases; unmatched junction nucleotides: 9. CDR3 amino acids: CSARDRPGGRETQYF. The CDR3 nucleotides are TGCAGTGCTAGAGATAGGCCAGGGGGACGGGAGACCCAGTACTTC.

This rearrangement joins TRBV20-1 to TRBJ1-2; 9 bases match TRBD1. The CDR3 totals 13 residues. The germline V gene has CDR1 DFQATT and CDR2 SNEGSKA (reference sequence). V lost 6 bases, J lost 6 bases, and 8 bases stayed unmatched. CDR3 sequence reads: CSARQGGTDGYTF. CDR3 DNA: TGCAGTGCCCGACAGGGGGGGACCGATGGCTACACCTTC.